This T cell receptor (beta chain) was captured by sequencing in a study of T cell responses to AZD1222 COVID-19 vaccine. Study-wide results and caveats: Seropositivity was recorded at baseline in only a handful of AZD1222 recipients. Clonal diversity was possibly underestimated, and the donors were mostly white British, with more females. Reportedly, nearly half of unique spike TCRs recognized epitopes outside B.1.351/B.1.1.7 mutations.

This clone was counted a single time. The antigen remains unidentified. Germline V lookup: CDR1 GTSNPN, CDR2 SVGIG (reference sequence). The CDR3 consists of 14 residues. Trimming cost V 2 bases and J 6 bases, with 16 bases left between them. Data came from immunoSEQ multiplex PCR; TCRdb stores just in-frame clones and leaves some out. The table records 140,000 to 150,000 clones, around 90% of them present only once. This TCR was recovered from an adult in good health. Sequenced material: peripheral blood, taken on day 0 of AZD1222 vaccination. The gene calls are TRBV30 and TRBJ1-1, with D maybe TRBD1 (5 bases). CDR3 sequence reads: CAWSRDSLAPEAFF. The CDR3 region has the DNA TGTGCCTGGAGTCGAGACAGCCTCGCCCCTGAAGCTTTCTTT.